These 30 T cell receptor beta chains were sequenced from one sample in a study of OX40 agonist ivuxolimab in advanced cancers. The data were produced by immunoSEQ multiplex PCR, yet TCRdb's version contains in-frame clones alone and is incomplete. The data hold over 40,000 clones, with more than 70% observed a single time. This specimen consisted of CD4+ or CD8+ T cells sorted from blood, obtained in a trial of the OX40 agonist ivuxolimab. The receptors come from an adult with an advanced solid tumor such as melanoma, head and neck, liver or kidney cancer.

The chain employs TRBV7-9 and TRBJ2-3; 7 nucleotides agree with TRBD2. The V gene's germline CDR1 is SEHNR and CDR2 FQNEAQ (reference sequence). J gave up 3 bases and V 1 base, and 13 bases lay outside the gene matches. The CDR3 runs to 18 residues. The CDR3 here is CASSLGGLAGVFTDTQYF. The DNA for the CDR3 is TGTGCCAGCAGCTTAGGGGGTCTGGCGGGAGTCTTTACAGATACGCAGTATTTT.

This rearrangement joins TRBV18 to TRBJ2-2, with D possibly being TRBD1 (5 bases). Germline V gives CDR1 KGHSH, CDR2 LQKENI. The CDR3 consists of 16 residues. The V and J ends lost 1 base and 3 bases respectively, with 12 bases between them. Written as DNA, the CDR3 is TGTGCCAGCTCACCACTGGTCAGGGTTGACACCGGGGAGCTGTTTTTT. Its protein product is CASSPLVRVDTGELFF.

The chain couples TRBV19 to TRBJ1-5, with a weak D call TRBD1 (5 bases). Germline lookup yields CDR1 LNHDA and CDR2 SQIVND (reference sequence). The V gene lost 11 bases and the J gene lost 6 bases, with 23 bases spanning the gap. The CDR3 sequence is 15 residues long. In DNA form, the CDR3 reads TGTGCCGCTTCCTCCAGGGCGGGGGAATTTCAGCCCCAGCATTTT. Amino acids: CAASSRAGEFQPQHF.

This sequence joins TRBV19 and TRBJ2-7, with 7 nucleotides matching TRBD1. From germline, CDR1 is LNHDA and CDR2 SQIVND (reference sequence). The CDR3 contains 15 residues. Trimming at V came to 5 bases and at J to 0 bases, leaving 7 bases not matched to a gene. The CDR3, as DNA: TGTGCCAGTAGTTCGGGACAGCTCAGCTCCTACGAGCAGTACTTC. Translation: CASSSGQLSSYEQYF.

The rearrangement uses TRBV19 and TRBJ2-7; 7 bases are a match to TRBD1. CDR3 length: 12 amino acids. Germline CDR1 is LNHDA and CDR2 is SQIVND (reference sequence). The trim removed 5 bases at V and 2 bases at J, leaving 0 bases unmatched. In DNA, the CDR3 is TGTGCCAGTAGTCAGGGGGCCTACGAGCAGTACTTC. As protein: CASSQGAYEQYF.

The chain couples TRBV7-2 to TRBJ1-2; D is unresolved. CDR1 is SGHTA, CDR2 FQGNSA, per germline. The CDR3 contains 12 residues. Trimming took 1 base from V and 4 from J, leaving 4 bases between them. The CDR3 region has the DNA TGTGCCAGCAGCTTAGTAACCTATGGCTACACCTTC. Residues: CASSLVTYGYTF. Supplemented by reference TRBV7-2 and TRBJ1-2, the full variable domain reads GAGVSQSPSNKVTEKGKDVELRCDPISGHTALYWYRQSLGQGLEFLIYFQGNSAPDKSGLPSDRFSAERTGGSVSTLTIQRTQQEDSAVYLCASSLVTYGYTFGSGTRLTVV.

The chain combines TRBV4-1 with TRBJ2-3, with 11 nucleotides matching TRBD1. Germline V gene data show CDR1 as MGHRA and CDR2 as YSYEKL. This CDR3 has 15 residues. Germline trimming cut 4 bases from V and 5 bases from J; bases unmatched to any gene: 5. The CDR3 DNA reads as TGCGCCAGCAGCCTAGGACAGGGGGCGAGAGATACGCAGTATTTT. Its protein product is CASSLGQGARDTQYF.

This clone has only a few counts. The chain couples TRBV6-6 to TRBJ2-3, with a tentative D call TRBD1 (6 bases). V was trimmed by 2 bases and J by 6 bases, leaving 12 bases between them. The V gene's germline CDR1 is MNHNY and CDR2 SVGAGI (reference sequence). The CDR3 is made up of 14 amino acids. The CDR3 is CASSYPKGVDTQYF. The CDR3 nucleotides read TGTGCCAGCAGTTACCCGAAGGGGGTTGATACGCAGTATTTT.

The chain joins TRBV7-2 to TRBJ2-3; tentative D call: TRBD1 (5 bases). This CDR3 contains 14 residues. Germline loops: CDR1 SGHTA, CDR2 FQGNSA. V shed 1 base and J shed 5 bases, with 10 bases lying between them. CDR3 nucleotide sequence: TGTGCCAGCAGCTTAGACCAGGGAAGAGATACGCAGTATTTT. The encoded protein is CASSLDQGRDTQYF.

This clone was found a few times. The chain has TRBV4-2 and TRBJ2-5; either TRBD1 or TRBD2 may fit D (5 bases each). Trimming stripped 0 bases from V and 5 bases from J, with 13 bases between. There are 15 residues in the CDR3. Germline CDR1 reads LGHNA; CDR2 reads YNFKEQ. CDR3 loop: CASSQEYGAPETQYF. The CDR3 DNA reads as TGTGCCAGCAGCCAAGAGTACGGGGCTCCGGAGACCCAGTACTTC.

Points on this clone: Within the sample, other DNA sequences also encode this same CDR3. The J gene is TRBJ2-3, the V gene TRBV27; 11 bases agree with TRBD2. CDR3 length equals 13 residues. V shed 6 bases, J shed 6 bases, and the junction held 2 bases outside the gene matches. The germline V gene has CDR1 MNHEY and CDR2 SMNVEV (reference sequence). CDR3 in DNA: TGTGCCAGCAGACTAGCGGGAGTGGATACGCAGTATTTT. Encoded protein: CASRLAGVDTQYF.

The rearrangement joins TRBV19 to TRBJ1-2; the D is unclear. This CDR3 region has 12 residues. V was shortened by 3 bases and J by 8 bases, with 10 bases between the two germline ends. Per the germline V gene, CDR1 is LNHDA and CDR2 is SQIVND (reference sequence). DNA of the CDR3: TGTGCCAGTAGTATGTGGTTTGGAGGCTACACCTTC. This encodes CASSMWFGGYTF.

This clone was detected only once. The rearrangement joins TRBV6-1 to TRBJ2-3; possibly TRBD2 for D (5 bases). Per germline, CDR1 MNHNS and CDR2 SASEGT. The CDR3 spans 13 residues. Trimming took off 6 bases at V and 1 base at J, with 8 bases between the two ends. The CDR3 loop is CASRLGGTDTQYF. As DNA, the CDR3 is TGTGCCAGCAGGCTCGGGGGCACAGATACGCAGTATTTT.

The rearrangement links TRBV7-3 to TRBJ2-1; D is possibly TRBD2 (5 bases). The germline CDR1 and CDR2 sequences are SGHTA and FQGTGA. The V gene lost 1 base and the J gene lost 10 bases, with 14 bases spanning the gap. The CDR3 runs to 14 residues. Here the CDR3 reads CASSLKTWESEQFF. The CDR3 DNA reads TGTGCCAGCAGCTTAAAAACTTGGGAGAGCGAGCAGTTCTTC.

The rearrangement uses TRBV29-1 and TRBJ2-2, with D possibly TRBD2 on 5 matching bases. The CDR3 spans 14 residues. Germline-derived CDR1 and CDR2 are SQVTM and ANQGSEA. Trimming stripped 5 bases from V and 7 bases from J, with 17 bases between. The CDR3 loop reads CSVKRPLDGGELFF. The CDR3 nucleotides read TGCAGCGTTAAACGCCCACTAGACGGCGGGGAGCTGTTTTTT.

The chain couples TRBV7-3 to TRBJ2-1; D unresolved. Germline CDR1 reads SGHTA; CDR2 reads FQGTGA. V dropped 8 bases and J dropped 6 bases, with 20 bases sitting between them. CDR3 size: 15 residues. Here the CDR3 DNA reads TGTGCCAGCCGCCCGGGCCGGATGGGGTCCAATGAGCAGTTCTTC. It yields the protein CASRPGRMGSNEQFF.

V gene TRBV6-6 combines with J gene TRBJ2-6; TRBD1 matches at 7 bases. This CDR3 has 16 amino acids. Trimming at V came to 4 bases and at J to 2 bases, leaving 5 bases not matched to a gene. Germline V lookup: CDR1 MNHNY, CDR2 SVGAGI (reference sequence). CDR3 DNA: TGTGCCAGCAGTTTCCAGACAGGGACTGGGGCCAACGTCCTGACTTTC. Encoded protein: CASSFQTGTGANVLTF.

The chain links TRBV7-9 to TRBJ2-7; no clear D gene. CDR1 and CDR2 (germline): SEHNR, FQNEAQ (reference sequence). The CDR3 has 12 amino acids. V lost 5 bases, J lost 0 bases, and 5 bases lay in between. The CDR3 protein is CASSQSSYEQYF. CDR3 nucleotide sequence: TGTGCCAGCAGCCAGAGCTCCTACGAGCAGTACTTC.

This clone was seen a single time. The chain joins TRBV30 to TRBJ1-1; no definite D call. The CDR3 loop spans 14 amino acids. CDR1 and CDR2 from the germline V gene are GTSNPN and SVGIG (reference sequence). Trimming removed 0 bases from V and 6 bases from J, with 14 bases in between. The DNA of the CDR3 is TGTGCCTGGAGTGTACCCAGGATCGTCGCTGAAGCTTTCTTT. Residues: CAWSVPRIVAEAFF.

The sample holds one count of this clone. The gene calls are TRBV7-2 and TRBJ2-5, with D perhaps TRBD1 or TRBD2 (6 bases each). Deletions cut 4 bases from V and 4 bases from J, with 16 bases between. The CDR3 contains 15 residues. Per the germline V gene, CDR1 is SGHTA and CDR2 is FQGNSA. The CDR3 region has the DNA TGTGCCAGCAGCTCATCCCGGGGGCTCCGAGAGACCCAGTACTTC. Translating it yields CASSSSRGLRETQYF.

By proportion, this clone is medium-sized. This sequence joins TRBV19 and TRBJ1-2; maybe TRBD1 (5 bases). CDR3 length equals 14 residues. Germline-derived CDR1 and CDR2 are LNHDA and SQIVND (reference sequence). V gave up 3 bases and J gave up 7 bases, with 15 bases separating them. CDR3 coding DNA: TGTGCCAGTAGTATCCCCGGGACGGGGGGTGGCTACACCTTC. Residues: CASSIPGTGGGYTF.

The rearrangement links TRBV7-9 to TRBJ2-7; TRBD2 aligns across 12 bases. J was trimmed by 4 bases and V by 5 bases; bases with no gene match: 9. CDR1 is SEHNR and CDR2 is FQNEAQ in the germline V gene (reference sequence). The CDR3 covers 16 residues. The CDR3 nucleotides are TGTGCCAGCAGCCCCAGCGGACTAGCGGGAATATACGAGCAGTACTTC. It encodes CASSPSGLAGIYEQYF. The variable domain in full, completed from reference TRBV7-9 and TRBJ2-7, reads DTGVSQNPRHKITKRGQNVTFRCDPISEHNRLYWYRQTLGQGPEFLTYFQNEAQLEKSRLLSDRFSAERPKGSFSTLEIQRTEQGDSAMYLCASSPSGLAGIYEQYFGPGTRLTVT.

This clone came up a few times. The chain joins TRBV19 to TRBJ2-3; no clear D. Germline CDR1 is LNHDA and CDR2 is SQIVND (reference sequence). CDR3 length: 13 residues. The V end was cut by 8 bases, the J end by 1 base, with 10 bases between. The CDR3: CASSPTGTDTQYF. The CDR3 nucleotides are TGTGCCAGTTCGCCAACAGGCACAGATACGCAGTATTTT.

The chain has TRBV6-5 and TRBJ1-5; 7 bases are shared with TRBD1. Germline-derived CDR1 and CDR2 are MNHEY and SVGAGI. The V and J ends lost 6 bases and 0 bases, in that order; junction bases with no gene match: 5. The CDR3 extends over 15 amino acids. The CDR3 sequence is CASRRDRYSNQPQHF. The CDR3 DNA follows: TGTGCCAGCAGGCGGGACAGATATAGCAATCAGCCCCAGCATTTT.

This clone was counted a single time. This chain connects TRBV6-1 to TRBJ2-7; possible D gene TRBD2, 6 bases. CDR3 length equals 13 residues. V lost 4 bases and J lost 3, with 10 bases in between. Germline CDR1 reads MNHNS; CDR2 reads SASEGT. The CDR3, as DNA: TGTGCCAGCAGTGTTGAGACTAGCTACGAGCAGTACTTC. Translated: CASSVETSYEQYF.

This clone was seen more than once but under ten times. The CDR3 is CASSFGMNTEAFF. CDR3 coding DNA: TGTGCCAGCAGCTTTGGAATGAACACTGAAGCTTTCTTT. The J gene is TRBJ1-1, the V gene TRBV5-5; D ambiguous. Trimming took 2 bases from V and 0 from J, leaving 5 bases between them. CDR3 length: 13 amino acids. Per germline, CDR1 SGHKS and CDR2 YYEKEE (reference sequence).

V is TRBV7-2 and J is TRBJ1-2; 8 bases agree with TRBD1. The CDR3 covers 12 residues. With 5 bases clipped from V and 8 bases from J, the junction kept 4 bases outside the gene matches. Germline V gene data show CDR1 as SGHTA and CDR2 as FQGNSA. The CDR3 sequence is CASSPHRGGYTF. The CDR3 coding sequence is TGTGCCAGCAGCCCGCACAGGGGGGGCTACACCTTC.

V and J are TRBV19 and TRBJ1-5, with TRBD1 identical over 10 bases. Germline V gives CDR1 LNHDA, CDR2 SQIVND (reference sequence). CDR3 length: 15 residues. Losses at the gene ends were 6 bases for V and 6 bases for J; bases not matched to a gene: 8. The CDR3 here is CASRGSDRGIQPQHF. The CDR3 nucleotides read TGTGCCAGTAGGGGTTCGGACAGGGGGATTCAGCCCCAGCATTTT.

This clone has just one count. The chain recombines TRBV7-6 with TRBJ2-1, with D possibly TRBD1 on 5 matching bases. The CDR3 has 14 residues. Germline CDR1 reads SGHVS; CDR2 reads FNYEAQ. V was cut by 1 base and J by 6 bases, with 10 bases left in between. The CDR3: CASSLDGAVNEQFF. In DNA, the CDR3 is TGTGCCAGCAGCTTAGATGGGGCAGTCAATGAGCAGTTCTTC.

The J gene is TRBJ1-2, the V gene TRBV19; 9 bases match TRBD1. Per germline, CDR1 LNHDA and CDR2 SQIVND (reference sequence). Trimming at V came to 5 bases and at J to 7 bases, leaving 11 bases not matched to a gene. The CDR3 contains 15 residues. The CDR3 region has the DNA TGTGCCAGTAGTCTTAACACAGGGGGCGGGTTTGGCTACACCTTC. This encodes CASSLNTGGGFGYTF.